This entry lists 17 T cell receptor beta chains sequenced from one sample in a study of radiotherapy plus CTLA-4 blockade in lung cancer. Sequenced by immunoSEQ multiplex PCR; TCRdb stores in-frame clones only, minus some. The sample yields more than 90,000 clones, 81% seen once. This specimen was peripheral blood, taken from a patient treated with radiotherapy plus ipilimumab. The receptors were gathered from a human donor with non-small cell lung cancer that progressed on radiotherapy plus ipilimumab. Some clones in this sample may be carry-over from other donors' samples.

The gene calls are TRBV5-4 and TRBJ1-2; no clear D gene. V shed 0 bases and J shed 2 bases, with 11 bases lying between them. Germline V gene data show CDR1 as SGHNT and CDR2 as YYREEE (reference sequence). The CDR3 length is 15 residues. The CDR3 is CASSLGPWENYGYTF. The CDR3 DNA is TGTGCCAGCAGCTTGGGACCCTGGGAAAACTATGGCTACACCTTC.

The chain uses TRBV11-2 and TRBJ2-5; tentatively, D is TRBD2 (6 bases). The CDR3 consists of 15 residues. Per the germline V gene, CDR1 is SGHAT and CDR2 is FQNNGV. Deletions cut 6 bases from V and 5 bases from J, with 19 bases between. The DNA of the CDR3 is TGTGCCAGCAGTCCCACGGGGTGGGGGGATGAGACCCAGTACTTC. It codes for CASSPTGWGDETQYF.

The V call is TRBV5-1, the J call TRBJ2-3; D ambiguous. The V end lost 4 bases, the J end lost 0 bases, and 12 bases lay between the germline ends. CDR3 length: 15 amino acids. The germline V gene has CDR1 SGHRS and CDR2 YFSETQ. The CDR3 sequence: CASSPRQSSTDTQYF. The CDR3 coding sequence is TGCGCCAGCAGCCCCCGCCAGTCTAGCACAGATACGCAGTATTTT.

The V and J genes are TRBV4-2 and TRBJ1-3; D is possibly TRBD1 (5 bases). Trimming removed 1 base from V and 0 bases from J, with 7 bases in between. The length of the CDR3 is 15 residues. CDR1 LGHNA and CDR2 YNFKEQ come from the germline V gene. The CDR3 coding sequence is TGTGCCAGCAGCCAAGGGACAAGCTCTGGAAACACCATATATTTT. Translated, it gives CASSQGTSSGNTIYF.

This rearrangement joins TRBV18 to TRBJ1-3, with no clear D. V was pared by 3 bases and J by 2 bases, with 14 bases between. CDR1 KGHSH and CDR2 LQKENI come from the germline V gene. The CDR3 extends over 16 amino acids. This CDR3 reads CASSPLAGQAGNTIYF. The CDR3 DNA follows: TGTGCCAGCTCACCTCTCGCCGGGCAGGCTGGAAACACCATATATTTT.

The J gene is TRBJ2-3, the V gene TRBV10-3; 14 positions agree with TRBD2. V trimming: 11 bases; J trimming: 1 base; junction bases outside the gene matches: 11. The germline V gene has CDR1 ENHRY and CDR2 SYGVKD. CDR3 length equals 17 residues. CDR3 coding DNA: TGTGCCGTCGCGTTGACTAGCGGGGGGGCGGGCACAGATACGCAGTATTTT. Its protein is CAVALTSGGAGTDTQYF.

V usage is TRBV4-2 and J usage is TRBJ2-7, with unresolved D. There are 14 residues in the CDR3. The V end lost 0 bases, the J end lost 4 bases, and 10 bases lay between the germline ends. Germline CDR1 and CDR2: LGHNA and YNFKEQ. This CDR3 is CASSQDGNSYEQYF. The CDR3 DNA is TGTGCCAGCAGCCAAGATGGGAATTCTTACGAGCAGTACTTC.

The chain couples TRBV27 to TRBJ2-6; D is unresolved. The ends were cut back, 6 bases at V and 0 bases at J, with 3 bases in the middle. The V gene's germline CDR1 is MNHEY and CDR2 SMNVEV (reference sequence). This CDR3 has 13 residues. The CDR3 is CASRVSGANVLTF. The CDR3 DNA sequence: TGTGCCAGCAGAGTCTCTGGGGCCAACGTCCTGACTTTC. The full variable domain, its missing parts supplied by reference TRBV27 and TRBJ2-6, is EAQVTQNPRYLITVTGKKLTVTCSQNMNHEYMSWYRQDPGLGLRQIYYSMNVEVTDKGDVPEGYKVSRKEKRNFPLILESPSPNQTSLYFCASRVSGANVLTFGAGSRLTVL.

J is TRBJ2-7 and V is TRBV21-1. TRBV21-1 is a listed pseudogene. The CDR3 sequence is 15 residues long. The CDR3 DNA sequence: TGTGCCAGCAGCCCGAACACGGCTTCGACGTACGAGCAGTACTTC. It specifies CASSPNTASTYEQYF.

Remarks on this clone: In the same sample, other DNA sequences code for this CDR3. The V call is TRBV9, the J call TRBJ2-7; 9 nucleotides line up with TRBD1. The CDR3 loop spans 14 amino acids. With V trimmed by 7 bases and J by 0 bases, 5 bases remained unmatched. The germline V gene encodes CDR1 SGDLS and CDR2 YYNGEE. The CDR3 DNA reads TGTGCCAGCGGCGGGACAGGGAACTCCTACGAGCAGTACTTC. Its protein is CASGGTGNSYEQYF.

A single count supports this clone. This chain joins TRBV29-1 and TRBJ2-2; possible D gene TRBD2, 6 bases. The V gene lost 4 bases and the J gene lost 0 bases, with 15 bases spanning the gap. Germline V gene lookup returns CDR1 SQVTM and CDR2 ANQGSEA. This CDR3 comprises 16 residues. As DNA, the CDR3 is TGCAGCGTTGTTGTTCGGCTAGCGACGAACACCGGGGAGCTGTTTTTT. This codes for CSVVVRLATNTGELFF.

V is TRBV7-8 and J is TRBJ2-7; 7 bases fit TRBD1. The CDR3 sequence is 14 residues long. The germline CDR1 and CDR2 sequences are SGHVS and FQNEAQ. V was pared by 3 bases and J by 5 bases, with 7 bases of the junction left unmatched. In DNA, the CDR3 is TGTGCCAGCAGCTTCGGACAGGTTTTCGACGAGCAGTACTTC. Protein product: CASSFGQVFDEQYF. Complete variable domain (other parts from reference TRBV7-8 and TRBJ2-7): GAGVSQSPRYKVAKRGQDVALRCDPISGHVSLFWYQQALGQGPEFLTYFQNEAQLDKSGLPSDRFFAERPEGSVSTLKIQRTQQEDSAVYLCASSFGQVFDEQYFGPGTRLTVT.

CDR3: CASSSGWMGTNEKLFF. The DNA of the CDR3 is TGTGCCAGCAGCTCGGGTTGGATGGGTACTAATGAAAAACTGTTTTTT. The chain combines TRBV7-6 with TRBJ1-4; D call uncertain. CDR1 and CDR2 (germline): SGHVS, FNYEAQ. This CDR3 contains 16 residues. Trimming left V 4 bases short and J 2 bases short, with 14 bases between.

This clone was detected only a few times. The chain combines TRBV19 with TRBJ2-6; D tentatively fits TRBD1 or TRBD2 (5 bases each). Looked up from germline, CDR1 is LNHDA and CDR2 is SQIVND (reference sequence). The CDR3 extends over 15 amino acids. Trimming removed 6 bases at V and 0 bases at J, with 9 bases between. The CDR3 protein is CASRAGSSGANVLTF. The CDR3 region has the DNA TGTGCCAGTAGAGCAGGGAGCTCTGGGGCCAACGTCCTGACTTTC.

CDR3 sequence reads: CASSRSGGPAYEQYF. The CDR3 bases are TGTGCCAGCTCACGTAGCGGGGGGCCAGCCTACGAGCAGTACTTC. The J gene is TRBJ2-7, the V gene TRBV18, with 10 bases aligning to TRBD2. V was clipped by 4 bases and J by 2 bases; unmatched bases: 5. This CDR3 spans 15 amino acids. Germline CDR1 is KGHSH and CDR2 is LQKENI.

The V gene is TRBV18, the J gene TRBJ2-1, with D hard to call. Germline CDR1 reads KGHSH; CDR2 reads LQKENI. The V and J ends lost 3 bases and 6 bases respectively, with 6 bases between them. The CDR3 contains 12 residues. In DNA form, the CDR3 reads TGTGCCAGCTCACCTACAATCAATGAGCAGTTCTTC. Protein product: CASSPTINEQFF.

The rearrangement uses TRBV12-5 and TRBJ2-1; D is possibly TRBD1 (6 bases). Germline V CDR1 and CDR2: LGHNT, FRNRAP. The ends were cut back, 1 base at V and 6 bases at J, with 10 bases in the middle. The CDR3 has 14 residues. The CDR3 bases are TGTGCTAGTGGTTTGGACCGGGACATCAATGAGCAGTTCTTC. Protein product: CASGLDRDINEQFF.